This T cell receptor beta chain originates from a study of blood T cell repertoires in COVID-19 (dated by TCRdb to about 2020). For the study in its entirety: The collaborator samples originated in the United States, Italy and Spain and spanned the acute and convalescent phases of COVID-19. The dataset comprised deeply sampled blood TCRbeta repertoires from subjects exposed to, actively infected with, or recovered from COVID-19. Where available, HLA class I and class II types were taken from metadata supplied by the sample provider and were not determined by assay-based typing. Sample metadata almost always included a de-identified subject ID, COVID-19 status, age in years and sex. The prospective study material was composed of cDNA or gDNA derived from T cells, B-cell-depleted T cells, or PBMCs. Samples were obtained from the ongoing ImmuneRACE study (first 160 participants) and from approximately 1,200 subjects provided by 6 global collaborators. The repertoires were released in a freely available public database intended as a resource for research on the immune response to SARS-CoV-2.

CDR1 and CDR2 (LGHNT, FRNRAP) derive from the germline V gene. The trim is 2 bases for V and 1 base for J, with a gap of 15 bases between the germline ends. The CDR3 covers 16 residues, taking in both the cysteine and the phenylalanine. Just CDR3 DNA is preserved here, 48 bases in frame from base 1. Comments on this clone: The target of this receptor is not known. Qualities for individual bases were not recorded, and no much larger clone is one base off.

TCRbeta CDR3 regions were amplified from genomic DNA using the immunoSEQ Assay, a bias-controlled multiplex PCR. For the original study's pipeline: Nucleated cell counts per sample were estimated from amplification of reference gene primers within the assay. To quantify the absolute abundance of each unique TCRbeta CDR3 rearrangement, sequence reads were collapsed and filtered. For each sample, productive Simpson clonality was calculated as the square root of Simpson's diversity index across productive rearrangements. TCRdb's version of the immuneACCESS table is confined to in-frame rearrangements and falls short of the full clone set. An unresolved V gene accounts for under half of the shortfall where checked; the remainder is of unknown origin. V, J and clone size are those of that table, while D and trimming were read from the DNA. For this sample there are about 140,000 clones; more than 65% appear just once. Over 7% of the sample belongs to the ten largest clones.

The collaborating institutions used their own protocols to collect whole blood in K2EDTA tubes. For TCRbeta analysis, collaborators shipped samples as frozen whole blood, isolated PBMCs, or DNA extracted from either of those sample types. What the study reported, not specific to this receptor: How much clinical and demographic metadata was included differed by source and by participant, and the metadata was provided uncurated.

The receptor was isolated from a human donor in a cohort sampled during active COVID-19. Sequencing was performed on peripheral blood. This sequence uses TRBV12-5 and TRBJ2-7, with no confidently assigned D gene. The CDR3 has the sequence CASGLIVSSNSYEQYF. The DNA reads TGTGCTAGTGGTTTGATAGTATCGTCTAATTCCTACGAGCAGTACTTC.